This is a list of T cell receptor beta chains from one sample in a study of blood T cell repertoires in COVID-19. Libraries were prepared by immunoSEQ multiplex PCR; TCRdb keeps only in-frame clonotypes and omits some of them. The sample shows 300,000 to 400,000 clones, about nine tenths of them seen only once. Sequencing was carried out using peripheral blood. These TCRs come from a man aged 25-45 years with COVID-19, enrolled during active disease. CDR3s include the opening cysteine and the closing phenylalanine or tryptophan.

len: 16
v_gene: TRBV19
j_gene: TRBJ2-3
CDR3aa: CASSPVAGGYTDTQYF

len: 15
v_gene: TRBV7-2
j_gene: TRBJ1-2
CDR3aa: CASSISTGPNYGYTF

len: 14
v_gene: TRBV19
j_gene: TRBJ2-5
CDR3aa: CASSISWQGETQYF

len: 14
v_gene: TRBV13
j_gene: TRBJ1-1
CDR3aa: CASSLAGANTEAFF

len: 19
v_gene: TRBV7-2
j_gene: TRBJ2-2
CDR3aa: CASSPVGSGRAKNTGELFF

len: 14
v_gene: TRBV7-2
j_gene: TRBJ2-7
CDR3aa: CASSPDRGRYEQYF

len: 17
v_gene: TRBV19
j_gene: TRBJ2-3
CDR3aa: CASSMETASSSTDTQYF

len: 14
v_gene: TRBV7-9
j_gene: TRBJ1-2
CDR3aa: CASSVPGQGYGYTF

len: 16
v_gene: TRBV18
j_gene: TRBJ2-5
CDR3aa: CASSPTAGGGEETQYF

len: 16
v_gene: TRBV28
j_gene: TRBJ1-2
CDR3aa: CASSSTDSTPHYGYTF